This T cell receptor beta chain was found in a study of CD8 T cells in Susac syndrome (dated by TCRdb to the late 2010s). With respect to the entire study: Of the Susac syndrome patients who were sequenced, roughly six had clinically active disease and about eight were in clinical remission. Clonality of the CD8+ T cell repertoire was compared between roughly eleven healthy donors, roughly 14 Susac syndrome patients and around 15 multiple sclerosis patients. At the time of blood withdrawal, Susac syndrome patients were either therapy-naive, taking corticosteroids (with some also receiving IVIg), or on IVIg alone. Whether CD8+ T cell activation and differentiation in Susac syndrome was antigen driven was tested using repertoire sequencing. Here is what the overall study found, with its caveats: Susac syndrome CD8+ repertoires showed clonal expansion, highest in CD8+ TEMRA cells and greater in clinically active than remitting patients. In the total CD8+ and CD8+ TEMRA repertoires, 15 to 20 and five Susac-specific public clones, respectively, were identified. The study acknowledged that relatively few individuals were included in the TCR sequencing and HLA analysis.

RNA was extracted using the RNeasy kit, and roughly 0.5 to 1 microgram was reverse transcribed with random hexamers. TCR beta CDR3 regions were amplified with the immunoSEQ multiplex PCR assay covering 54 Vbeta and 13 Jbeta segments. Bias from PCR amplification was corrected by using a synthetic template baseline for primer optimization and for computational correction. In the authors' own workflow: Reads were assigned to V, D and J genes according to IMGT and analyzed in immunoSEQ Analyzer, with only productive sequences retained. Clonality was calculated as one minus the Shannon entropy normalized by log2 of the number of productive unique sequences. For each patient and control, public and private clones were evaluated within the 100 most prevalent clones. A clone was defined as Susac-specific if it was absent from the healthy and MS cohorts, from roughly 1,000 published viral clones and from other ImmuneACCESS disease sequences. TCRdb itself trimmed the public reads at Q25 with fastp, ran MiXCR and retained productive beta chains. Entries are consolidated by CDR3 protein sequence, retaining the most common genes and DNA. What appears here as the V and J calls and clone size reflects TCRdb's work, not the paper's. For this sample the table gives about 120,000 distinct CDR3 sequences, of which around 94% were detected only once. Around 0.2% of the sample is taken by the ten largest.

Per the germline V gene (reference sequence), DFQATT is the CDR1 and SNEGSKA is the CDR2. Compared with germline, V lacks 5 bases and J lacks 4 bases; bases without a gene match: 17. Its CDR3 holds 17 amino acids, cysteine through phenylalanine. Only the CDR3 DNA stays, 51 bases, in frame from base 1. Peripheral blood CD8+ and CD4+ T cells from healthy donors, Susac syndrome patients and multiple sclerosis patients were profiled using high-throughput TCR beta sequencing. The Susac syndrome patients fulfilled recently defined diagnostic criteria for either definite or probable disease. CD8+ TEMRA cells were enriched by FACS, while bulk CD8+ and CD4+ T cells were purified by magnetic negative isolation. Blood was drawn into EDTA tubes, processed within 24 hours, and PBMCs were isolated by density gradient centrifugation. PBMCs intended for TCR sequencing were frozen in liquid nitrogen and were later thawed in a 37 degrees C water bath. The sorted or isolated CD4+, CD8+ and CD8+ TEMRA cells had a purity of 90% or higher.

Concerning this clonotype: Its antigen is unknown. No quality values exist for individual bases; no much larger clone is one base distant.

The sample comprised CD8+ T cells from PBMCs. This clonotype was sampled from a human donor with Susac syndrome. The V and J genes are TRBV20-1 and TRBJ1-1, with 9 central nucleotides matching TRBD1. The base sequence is TGCAGTGCTCCAAGTATGGGGGACAGGGCGTGGATCACTGAAGCTTTCTTT. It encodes CSAPSMGDRAWITEAFF.